This TCR beta chain was documented in a study of blood T cell repertoires in COVID-19. Study-level background: The recovered donors of Cohort 3 showed two negative PCRs, clearance, or symptom resolution.

The CDR3 loop spans 15 amino acids. Germline values: CDR1 SNHLY, CDR2 FYNNEI. Deletions cut 5 bases from V and 1 base from J, with 12 bases between. Profiled with immunoSEQ multiplex PCR; TCRdb holds only in-frame clones, not every one. Seen here are about 170,000 clones, 65% to 80% observed once, and the top ten hold 15% to 20%. This receptor was taken from a woman in her 70s in a cohort exposed to, infected with or recovered from COVID-19 (not recorded which). This chain joins TRBV2 and TRBJ1-5, with D perhaps matching TRBD1 (5 bases). Sequenced sample: PBMCs or T cells enriched from blood (not recorded which). CDR3 in amino acids: CASSYGHASNQPQHF. In DNA, the CDR3 is TGTGCCAGCAGTTATGGACACGCAAGCAATCAGCCCCAGCATTTT.